Presented here are 20 T cell receptor beta chains from one specimen sequenced in a study of T cells expressing NK-cell markers (dated by TCRdb to 2020 to 2022). Library preparation employed 5' RACE. The sequencer was an Illumina HiSeq 2000. TCRdb reprocessed the sequencing reads and holds a single record per CDR3 protein sequence, with no DNA. The record for this sample contains about 300,000 distinct CDR3 sequences. The ten biggest clones cover roughly 4.2% of the sample. The material sequenced was blood T cells: a sorted CD56 or NKG2C T cell subset, CD4+ or CD8+ T cells, or bulk PBMC T cells (not recorded which). The receptors were gathered from a woman between 18 and 75 years old in good health.

This chain links TRBV12-3 or TRBV12-4 with TRBJ1-1. This CDR3 comprises 16 residues. CDR3 residues: CASRGVAGPLNTEAFF.

CDR3 region: CASSFGSGRANTGELFF. V usage is TRBV27 and J usage is TRBJ2-2; TCRdb indicates TRBD2, and absent DNA this call remains unverified. Germline CDR1 is MNHEY and CDR2 is SMNVEV (reference sequence). The CDR3 is 17 amino acids.

The chain uses TRBV20-1 and TRBJ2-1; TCRdb gives TRBD2 as the D gene, but with no DNA this cannot be confirmed. Germline V lookup: CDR1 DFQATT, CDR2 SNEGSKA (reference sequence). The CDR3 is 14 residues long. CDR3 sequence reads: CSAREGLARNEQFF.

The chain is built from TRBV7-9 and TRBJ1-1; TCRdb's D call of TRBD1 is untestable without DNA. The CDR3 runs to 16 residues. CDR1 SEHNR and CDR2 FQNEAQ come from the germline V gene (reference sequence). The CDR3 sequence: CASSLTRPRMNTEAFF.

V usage is TRBV5-5 and J usage is TRBJ2-2. Germline V gene sequence: CDR1 SGHKS, CDR2 YYEKEE (reference sequence). The CDR3 is made up of 16 amino acids. CDR3 loop: CASSLGHSDYTGELFF.

The chain recombines TRBV6-2 or TRBV6-3 with TRBJ1-5; TCRdb's assignment of TRBD1 cannot be checked, as there is no DNA. Germline V lookup: CDR1 MNHEY, CDR2 SVGEGT. This CDR3 is built from 12 residues. CDR3 residues: CASGDGNQPQHF.

The rearrangement links TRBV7-9 to TRBJ2-3; the D gene TCRdb calls, TRBD2, cannot be checked with no DNA. The germline gives CDR1 SEHNR, CDR2 FQNEAQ (reference sequence). The CDR3 extends over 17 amino acids. CDR3 sequence reads: CANGPGLAGGSADTQYF.

The V gene is TRBV5-4, the J gene TRBJ2-3; TCRdb outputs TRBD2, but without DNA this stays unchecked. The CDR3 runs to 14 residues. Looked up from germline, CDR1 is SGHNT and CDR2 is YYREEE (reference sequence). CDR3 in amino acids: CASSSREGGDTQYF.

The chain carries TRBV15 and TRBJ2-7. Germline CDR1 reads LNHNV; CDR2 reads YYDKDF (reference sequence). This CDR3 region has 13 residues. CDR3 loop: CATSLGVSYEQYF.

The chain couples TRBV7-2 to TRBJ1-1; the D call of TRBD1 rests on TCRdb alone, since no DNA is present to check it. This CDR3 comprises 14 residues. Germline CDR1 reads SGHTA; CDR2 reads FQGNSA. This chain's CDR3 is CASSLEGGGAEAFF.

The rearrangement uses TRBV12-3 or TRBV12-4 and TRBJ2-1; the TCRdb call, TRBD2, lacks DNA for checking. The CDR3 is 11 residues long. Here the CDR3 reads CASLSGRMQFF.

The V and J genes are TRBV12-3 or TRBV12-4 and TRBJ1-1. This CDR3 has 13 residues. This CDR3 reads CASSLKPDGKAFF.

This chain uses TRBV29-1 with TRBJ2-1; checking the TCRdb D call of TRBD1 is not possible without DNA. The germline CDR1 and CDR2 sequences are SQVTM and ANQGSEA. This CDR3 comprises 15 residues. The CDR3: CSVESGGSSYNEQFF.

The chain recombines TRBV7-9 with TRBJ2-5; TCRdb's D call, TRBD1, is unchecked because there is no DNA. Per germline, CDR1 SEHNR and CDR2 FQNEAQ (reference sequence). The CDR3 totals 14 residues. CDR3 sequence: CASSIRQGQETQYF.

The J gene is TRBJ2-3, the V gene TRBV29-1; the TCRdb call, TRBD1, lacks DNA for checking. The CDR3 covers 14 residues. The germline gives CDR1 SQVTM, CDR2 ANQGSEA. The CDR3: CSVAKAQGTDTQYF.

The chain is built from TRBV6-1 and TRBJ2-7; with no DNA, the TCRdb D assignment of TRBD1 cannot be verified. The CDR3 runs 13 residues. The germline V gene has CDR1 MNHNS and CDR2 SASEGT. This chain's CDR3 is CASTGTGNHEQYF.

This chain uses TRBV7-2 with TRBJ2-5; TCRdb outputs TRBD2, but without DNA this stays unchecked. Germline assignment: CDR1 SGHTA and CDR2 FQGNSA. The CDR3 has 14 amino acids. The CDR3 sequence: CASSSQALSGTQYF. Complete variable domain (other parts from reference TRBV7-2 and TRBJ2-5): GAGVSQSPSNKVTEKGKDVELRCDPISGHTALYWYRQSLGQGLEFLIYFQGNSAPDKSGLPSDRFSAERTGGSVSTLTIQRTQQEDSAVYLCASSSQALSGTQYFGPGTRLLVL.

The chain employs TRBV7-2 and TRBJ2-1. Germline loops: CDR1 SGHTA, CDR2 FQGNSA. The CDR3 runs 16 residues. CDR3 loop: CASSFKVRRVDNEQFF.

The J gene is TRBJ1-2, the V gene TRBV20-1. This CDR3 has 13 amino acids. From germline, CDR1 is DFQATT and CDR2 SNEGSKA (reference sequence). This chain's CDR3 is CSAKDRLYGGYTF.

J is TRBJ2-7 and V is TRBV21-1; TCRdb's D call, TRBD2, is unchecked because there is no DNA. TRBV21-1 is a known pseudogene. The length of the CDR3 is 16 residues. The CDR3: CASSKTGAGGIYEQYF.